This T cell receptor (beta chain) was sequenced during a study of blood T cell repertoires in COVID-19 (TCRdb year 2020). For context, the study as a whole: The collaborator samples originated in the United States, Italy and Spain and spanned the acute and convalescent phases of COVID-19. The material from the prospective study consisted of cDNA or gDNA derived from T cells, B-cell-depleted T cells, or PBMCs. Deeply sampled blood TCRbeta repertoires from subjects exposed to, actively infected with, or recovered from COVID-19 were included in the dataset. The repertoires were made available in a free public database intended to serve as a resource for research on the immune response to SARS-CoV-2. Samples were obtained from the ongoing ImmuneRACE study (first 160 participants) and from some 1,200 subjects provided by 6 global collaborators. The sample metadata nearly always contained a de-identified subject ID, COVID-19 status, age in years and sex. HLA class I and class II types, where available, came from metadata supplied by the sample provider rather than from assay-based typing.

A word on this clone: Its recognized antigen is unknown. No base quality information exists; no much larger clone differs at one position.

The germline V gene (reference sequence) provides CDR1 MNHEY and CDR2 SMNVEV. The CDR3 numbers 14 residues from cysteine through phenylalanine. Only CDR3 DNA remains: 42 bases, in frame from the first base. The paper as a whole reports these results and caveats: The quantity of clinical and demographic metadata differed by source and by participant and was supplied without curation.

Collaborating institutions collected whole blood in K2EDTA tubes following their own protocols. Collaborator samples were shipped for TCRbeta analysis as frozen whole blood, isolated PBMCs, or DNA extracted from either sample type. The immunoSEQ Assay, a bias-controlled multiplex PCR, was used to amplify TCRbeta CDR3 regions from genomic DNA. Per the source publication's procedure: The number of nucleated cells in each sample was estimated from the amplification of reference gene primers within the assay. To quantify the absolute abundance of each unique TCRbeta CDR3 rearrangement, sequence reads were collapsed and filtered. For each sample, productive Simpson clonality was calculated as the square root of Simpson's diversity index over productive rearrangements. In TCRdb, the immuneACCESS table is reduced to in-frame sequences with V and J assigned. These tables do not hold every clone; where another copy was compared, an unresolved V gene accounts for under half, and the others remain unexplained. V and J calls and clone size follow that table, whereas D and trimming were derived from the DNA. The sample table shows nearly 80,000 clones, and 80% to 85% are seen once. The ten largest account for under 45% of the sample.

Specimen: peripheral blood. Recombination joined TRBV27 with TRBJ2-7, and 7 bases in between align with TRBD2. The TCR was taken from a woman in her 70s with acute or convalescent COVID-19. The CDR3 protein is CASLGRGQGDEQYF. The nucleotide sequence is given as TGTGCGAGCCTAGGGAGGGGTCAGGGCGACGAGCAGTACTTC.